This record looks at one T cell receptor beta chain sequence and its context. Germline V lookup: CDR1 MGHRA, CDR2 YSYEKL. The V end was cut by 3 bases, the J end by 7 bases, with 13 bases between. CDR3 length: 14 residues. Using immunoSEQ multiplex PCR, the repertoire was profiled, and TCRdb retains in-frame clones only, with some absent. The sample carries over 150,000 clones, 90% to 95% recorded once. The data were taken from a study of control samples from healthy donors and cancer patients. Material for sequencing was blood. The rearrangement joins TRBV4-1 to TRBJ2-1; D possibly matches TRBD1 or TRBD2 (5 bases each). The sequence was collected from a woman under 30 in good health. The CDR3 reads CASSQDRGANEQFF. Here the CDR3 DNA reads TGCGCCAGCAGCCAGGATAGGGGAGCAAATGAGCAGTTCTTC.